This TCR beta chain comes out of a study of T cell changes during pregnancy in multiple sclerosis. TCRdb's copy holds only in-frame clones and misses some; the assay was immunoSEQ multiplex PCR. This table has around 71,000 clones, more than 90% appearing once. Concerning this clone itself: A read error may account for a junction end that differs from germline.

Germline assignment: CDR1 SGHRS and CDR2 YFSETQ. This CDR3 spans 13 amino acids. J is TRBJ2-1 and V is TRBV5-1; the D gene is possibly TRBD2 (5 bases). The material was peripheral blood, obtained in the third trimester of pregnancy. The source is a female donor with multiple sclerosis, enrolled in a pregnancy study. The CDR3: CASSPTDYYEQFF. The CDR3 region has the DNA TGCGCCAGCAGCCCGACTGACTACTATGAGCAGTTCTTC.